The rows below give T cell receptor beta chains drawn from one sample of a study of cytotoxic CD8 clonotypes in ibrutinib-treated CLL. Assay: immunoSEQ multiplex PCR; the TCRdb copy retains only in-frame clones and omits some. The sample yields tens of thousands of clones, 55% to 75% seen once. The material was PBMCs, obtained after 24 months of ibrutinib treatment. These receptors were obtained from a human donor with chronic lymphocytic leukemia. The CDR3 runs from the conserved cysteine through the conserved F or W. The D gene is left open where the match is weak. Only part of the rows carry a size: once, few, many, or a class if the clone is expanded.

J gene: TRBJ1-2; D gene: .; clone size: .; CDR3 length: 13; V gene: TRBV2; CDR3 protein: CASSVATNYGYTF; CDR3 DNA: TGTGCCAGCAGTGTGGCAACCAACTATGGCTACACCTTC
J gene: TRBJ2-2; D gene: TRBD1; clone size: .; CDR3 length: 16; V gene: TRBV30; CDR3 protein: CAWSFPDRANTGELFF; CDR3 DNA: TGTGCCTGGAGTTTCCCGGACAGGGCGAACACCGGGGAGCTGTTTTTT
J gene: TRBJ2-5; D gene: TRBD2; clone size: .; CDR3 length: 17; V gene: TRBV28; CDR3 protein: CASSFPSGPPRQETQYF; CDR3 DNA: TGTGCCAGCAGTTTCCCTAGCGGCCCTCCTAGACAAGAGACCCAGTACTTC
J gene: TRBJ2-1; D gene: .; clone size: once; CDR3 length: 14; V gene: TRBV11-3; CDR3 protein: CASSLGDSYNEQFF; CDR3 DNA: TGTGCCAGCAGCTTAGGCGACTCCTACAATGAGCAGTTCTTC
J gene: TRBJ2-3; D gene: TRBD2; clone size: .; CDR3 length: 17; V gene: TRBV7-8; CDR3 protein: CASSLAGSGVSTDTQYF; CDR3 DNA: TGTGCCAGCAGCTTAGCTGGCAGCGGGGTGAGCACAGATACGCAGTATTTT
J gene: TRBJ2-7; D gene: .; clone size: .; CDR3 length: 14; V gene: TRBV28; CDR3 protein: CASSALGGRGEQYF; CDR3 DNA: TGTGCCAGCAGTGCCCTAGGGGGGAGAGGCGAGCAGTACTTC
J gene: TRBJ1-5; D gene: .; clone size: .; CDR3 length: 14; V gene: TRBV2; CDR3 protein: CASSAGTSNQPQHF; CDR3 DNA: TGTGCCAGCAGTGCCGGGACAAGCAATCAGCCCCAGCATTTT
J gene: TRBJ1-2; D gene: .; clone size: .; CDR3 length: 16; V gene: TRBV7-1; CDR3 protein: CASSYSTGIGSYGYTF; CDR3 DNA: TGTGCCAGCAGTTACTCCACCGGGATAGGCAGTTATGGCTACACCTTC
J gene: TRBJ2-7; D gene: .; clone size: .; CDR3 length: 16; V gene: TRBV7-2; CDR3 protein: CASSLVAASSSYEQYF; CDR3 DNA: TGTGCCAGCAGCTTAGTGGCAGCGTCGAGCTCCTACGAGCAGTACTTC
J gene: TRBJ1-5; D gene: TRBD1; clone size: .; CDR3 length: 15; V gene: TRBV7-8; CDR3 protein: CASTSGGAENQPQHF; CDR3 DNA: TGTGCCAGCACATCAGGGGGCGCAGAAAATCAGCCCCAGCATTTT
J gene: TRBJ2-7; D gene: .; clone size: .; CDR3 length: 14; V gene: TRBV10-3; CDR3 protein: CAINAAALSYEQYF; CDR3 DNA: TGTGCCATCAACGCCGCGGCCCTCTCCTACGAGCAGTACTTC
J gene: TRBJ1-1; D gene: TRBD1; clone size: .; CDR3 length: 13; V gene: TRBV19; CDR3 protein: CASSIDRGTEAFF; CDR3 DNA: TGTGCCAGTAGTATCGACAGGGGCACTGAAGCTTTCTTT
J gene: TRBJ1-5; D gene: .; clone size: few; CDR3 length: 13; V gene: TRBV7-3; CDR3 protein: CASSTTPDQPQHF; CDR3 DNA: TGTGCCAGCAGCACAACCCCGGATCAGCCCCAGCATTTT
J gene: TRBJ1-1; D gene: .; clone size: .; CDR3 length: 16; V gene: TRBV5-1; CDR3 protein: CASSLWQGRRNTEAFF; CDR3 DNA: TGCGCCAGCAGCTTGTGGCAGGGAAGGAGAAACACTGAAGCTTTCTTT
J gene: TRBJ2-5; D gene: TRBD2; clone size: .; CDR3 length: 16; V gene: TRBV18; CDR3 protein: CASSLTEVAGSETQYF; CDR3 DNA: TGTGCCAGCTCACTAACCGAGGTAGCGGGGTCGGAGACCCAGTACTTC
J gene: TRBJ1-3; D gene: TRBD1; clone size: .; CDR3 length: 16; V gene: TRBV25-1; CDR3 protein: CASSRTGGASGNTIYF; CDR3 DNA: TGTGCCAGCTCCCGGACAGGGGGTGCCTCTGGAAACACCATATATTTT
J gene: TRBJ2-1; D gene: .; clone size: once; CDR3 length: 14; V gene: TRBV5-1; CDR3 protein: CASSLQGNDNEQFF; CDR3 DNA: TGCGCCAGCAGCTTGCAAGGAAATGACAATGAGCAGTTCTTC
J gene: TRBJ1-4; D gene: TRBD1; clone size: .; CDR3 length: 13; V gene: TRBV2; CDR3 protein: CASSPTGAAKLFF; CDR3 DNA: TGTGCCAGCAGTCCGACAGGGGCGGCGAAACTGTTTTTT
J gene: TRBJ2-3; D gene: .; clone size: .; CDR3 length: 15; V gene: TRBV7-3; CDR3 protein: CASSQTGSFTDTQYF; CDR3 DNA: TGTGCCAGCAGCCAAACAGGGAGCTTCACAGATACGCAGTATTTT
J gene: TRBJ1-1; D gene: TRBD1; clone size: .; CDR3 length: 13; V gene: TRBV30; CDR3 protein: CAWNRGQYAEAFF; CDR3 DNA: TGTGCCTGGAACAGGGGGCAGTACGCTGAAGCTTTCTTT
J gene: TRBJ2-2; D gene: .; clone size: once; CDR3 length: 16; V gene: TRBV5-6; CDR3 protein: CASSSRGTDFLRELFF; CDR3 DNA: TGTGCCAGCAGCTCCCGGGGGACAGACTTCCTCCGGGAGCTGTTTTTT
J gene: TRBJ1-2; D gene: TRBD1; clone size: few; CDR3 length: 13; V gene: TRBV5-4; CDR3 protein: CASSRDRNYGYTF; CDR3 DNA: TGTGCCAGCAGCAGGGACAGGAACTATGGCTACACCTTC
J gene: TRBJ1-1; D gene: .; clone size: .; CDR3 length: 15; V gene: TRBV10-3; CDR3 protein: CAISEKGLMNTEAFF; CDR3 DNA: TGTGCCATCAGTGAAAAGGGTTTGATGAACACTGAAGCTTTCTTT
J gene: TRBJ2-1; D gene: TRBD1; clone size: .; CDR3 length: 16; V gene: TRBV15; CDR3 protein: CATSRDRQGGWNEQFF; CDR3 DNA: TGTGCCACCAGCAGAGATAGACAGGGGGGCTGGAATGAGCAGTTCTTC
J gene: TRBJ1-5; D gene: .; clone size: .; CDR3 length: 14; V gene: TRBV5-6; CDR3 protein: CASSLVQDNQPQHF; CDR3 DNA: TGTGCCAGCAGCTTGGTACAGGACAATCAGCCCCAGCATTTT
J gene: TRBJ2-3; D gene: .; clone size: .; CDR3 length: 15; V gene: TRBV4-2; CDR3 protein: CASSQGYSGTDTQYF; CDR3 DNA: TGTGCCAGCAGCCAAGGTTACAGCGGTACAGATACGCAGTATTTT
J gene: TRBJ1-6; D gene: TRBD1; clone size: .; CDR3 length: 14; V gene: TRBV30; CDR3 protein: CAWSQGAPTSPLHF; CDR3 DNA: TGTGCCTGGAGTCAGGGGGCGCCCACTTCACCCCTCCACTTT
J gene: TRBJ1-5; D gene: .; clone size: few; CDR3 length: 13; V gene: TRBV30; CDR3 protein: CAWSSGPNQPQHF; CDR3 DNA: TGTGCCTGGAGTTCGGGCCCGAATCAGCCCCAGCATTTT
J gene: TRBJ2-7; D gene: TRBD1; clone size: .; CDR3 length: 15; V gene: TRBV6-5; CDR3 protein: CASIPDRGSPYEQYF; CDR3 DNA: TGTGCCAGCATACCCGACAGGGGTAGTCCCTACGAGCAGTACTTC
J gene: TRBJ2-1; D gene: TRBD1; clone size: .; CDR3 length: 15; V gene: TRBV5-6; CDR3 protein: CASSWGQSSYNEQFF; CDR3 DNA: TGTGCCAGCAGCTGGGGACAGAGCTCCTACAATGAGCAGTTCTTC
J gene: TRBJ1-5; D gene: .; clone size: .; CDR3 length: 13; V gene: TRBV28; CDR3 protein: CASSFPIVRPQHF; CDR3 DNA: TGTGCCAGCAGTTTTCCGATAGTGCGGCCCCAGCATTTT
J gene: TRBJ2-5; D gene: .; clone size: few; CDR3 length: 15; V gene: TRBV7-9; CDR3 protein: CASSLVGQAQETQYF; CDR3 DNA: TGTGCCAGCAGCTTAGTCGGTCAGGCGCAAGAGACCCAGTACTTC
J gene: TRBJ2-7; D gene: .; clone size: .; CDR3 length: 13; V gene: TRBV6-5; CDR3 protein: CASSYGFNYEQYF; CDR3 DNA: TGTGCCAGCAGTTACGGCTTTAACTACGAGCAGTACTTC
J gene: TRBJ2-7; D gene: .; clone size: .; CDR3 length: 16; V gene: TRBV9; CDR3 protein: CASTSGPGNREHEQYF; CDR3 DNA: TGTGCCAGCACTTCGGGGCCGGGGAACAGGGAGCACGAGCAGTACTTC
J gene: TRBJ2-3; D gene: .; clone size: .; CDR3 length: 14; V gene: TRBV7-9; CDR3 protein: CASSPQGWVDTQYF; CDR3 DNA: TGTGCCAGCAGCCCCCAAGGATGGGTGGATACGCAGTATTTT
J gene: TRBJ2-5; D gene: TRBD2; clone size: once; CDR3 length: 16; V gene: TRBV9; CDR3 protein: CASSPLGTSGKETQYF; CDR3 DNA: TGTGCCAGCAGCCCACTTGGGACTAGCGGTAAAGAGACCCAGTACTTC
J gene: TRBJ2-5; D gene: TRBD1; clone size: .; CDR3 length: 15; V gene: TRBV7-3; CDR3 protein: CASSLSRDRWETQYF; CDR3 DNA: TGTGCCAGCAGCTTATCTCGGGACAGGTGGGAGACCCAGTACTTC
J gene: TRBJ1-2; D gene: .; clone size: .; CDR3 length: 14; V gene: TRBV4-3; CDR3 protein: CASSQGGGATGYTF; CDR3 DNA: TGCGCCAGCAGCCAAGGCGGAGGTGCAACTGGCTACACCTTC
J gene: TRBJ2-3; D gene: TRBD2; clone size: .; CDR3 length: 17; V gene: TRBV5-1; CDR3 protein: CASSDPSGGAGTDTQYF; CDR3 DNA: TGCGCCAGCAGCGATCCTAGCGGGGGGGCCGGCACAGATACGCAGTATTTT
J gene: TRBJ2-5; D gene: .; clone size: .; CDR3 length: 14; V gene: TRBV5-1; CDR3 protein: CASNLGQTQETQYF; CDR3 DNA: TGCGCCAGCAACCTTGGACAGACCCAAGAGACCCAGTACTTC
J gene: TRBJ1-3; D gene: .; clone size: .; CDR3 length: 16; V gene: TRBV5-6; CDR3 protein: CASTKGGAISGNTIYF; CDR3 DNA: TGTGCCAGCACTAAGGGAGGGGCAATCTCTGGAAACACCATATATTTT
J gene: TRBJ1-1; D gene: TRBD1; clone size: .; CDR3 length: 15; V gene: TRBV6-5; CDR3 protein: CASSPRGTGSTEAFF; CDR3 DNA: TGTGCCAGCAGCCCGAGGGGGACAGGGAGCACTGAAGCTTTCTTT
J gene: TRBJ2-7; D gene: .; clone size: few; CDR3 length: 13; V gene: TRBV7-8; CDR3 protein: CASSLRLIREQYF; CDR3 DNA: TGTGCCAGCAGCTTACGCCTCATAAGGGAGCAGTACTTC
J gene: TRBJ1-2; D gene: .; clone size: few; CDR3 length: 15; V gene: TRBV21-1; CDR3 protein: CASSSATGRIRGYTF; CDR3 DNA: TGTGCCAGCAGCTCCGCGACAGGACGGATAAGAGGCTACACCTTC
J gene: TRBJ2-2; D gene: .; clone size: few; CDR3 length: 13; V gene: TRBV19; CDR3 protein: CASSISGAGELFF; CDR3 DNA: TGTGCCAGTAGTATATCCGGGGCCGGGGAGCTGTTTTTT
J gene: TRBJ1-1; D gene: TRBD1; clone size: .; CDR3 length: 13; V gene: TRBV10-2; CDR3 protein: CASRITGVTEAFF; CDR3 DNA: TGCGCCAGCAGAATCACAGGGGTAACTGAAGCTTTCTTT
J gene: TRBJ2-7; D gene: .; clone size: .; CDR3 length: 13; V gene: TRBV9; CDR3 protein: CASSELPGLTQYF; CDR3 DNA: TGTGCCAGCAGCGAACTCCCTGGGCTTACCCAGTACTTC
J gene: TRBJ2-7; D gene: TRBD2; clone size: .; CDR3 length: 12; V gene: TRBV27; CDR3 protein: CASSQRGGEQYF; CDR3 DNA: TGTGCCAGCAGTCAGCGGGGGGGCGAGCAGTACTTC
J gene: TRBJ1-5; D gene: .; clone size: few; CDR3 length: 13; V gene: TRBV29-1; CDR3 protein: CSVAGGGNQPQHF; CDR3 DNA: TGCAGCGTTGCCGGGGGTGGCAATCAGCCCCAGCATTTT
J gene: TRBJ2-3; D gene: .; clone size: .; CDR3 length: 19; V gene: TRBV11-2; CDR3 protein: CASSRFGWGAVDSTDTQYF; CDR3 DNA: TGTGCCAGCAGCCGCTTCGGCTGGGGGGCGGTGGATTCCACAGATACGCAGTATTTT
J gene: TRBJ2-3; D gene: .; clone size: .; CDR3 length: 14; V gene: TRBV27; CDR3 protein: CASHSGRGADTQYF; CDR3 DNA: TGTGCCAGCCATAGTGGCCGGGGCGCAGATACGCAGTATTTT